The 2 T cell receptor beta chains below were found in one sample sequenced in a study of shared clonotypes between healthy human individuals. Assay used: immunoSEQ multiplex PCR; TCRdb lists only in-frame clones, some missing. This table has 600,000 to 750,000 clones, 60% to 80% appearing once. The source material was memory CD4+ T cells sorted from blood. The subset here: CD45RA-negative fraction. The origin of the receptors is a woman in her twenties or thirties in good health.

This clone was counted at least ten times. This chain links TRBV18 with TRBJ2-3, with a possible D match to TRBD1 (5 bases). The CDR3 covers 14 residues. V shed 0 bases and J shed 5 bases, with 9 bases lying between them. Germline V gives CDR1 KGHSH, CDR2 LQKENI. The CDR3 bases are TGTGCCAGCTCACCACCTGGTCAGGGAGATACGCAGTATTTT. Translated: CASSPPGQGDTQYF.

The chain carries TRBV18 and TRBJ2-7; 9 bases line up with TRBD1. CDR3 length equals 14 residues. Trimming cost V 3 bases and J 5 bases; bases outside gene matches: 5. CDR1 is KGHSH and CDR2 is LQKENI in the germline V gene. The CDR3 DNA follows: TGTGCCAGCTCACCGAGGACAGGGGAGGACGAGCAGTACTTC. Translating gives CASSPRTGEDEQYF.